Here is one T cell receptor beta chain with its context. Its specificity is unknown. Primers used in a second PCR of about 7 to 12 cycles were a sample-barcoded 5' primer and a J-beta primer mix. TCRdb itself ran the 5' RACE reads through MiXCR, one entry per CDR3 protein. This sample yields roughly 700,000 distinct CDR3 sequences, of which about 25% are seen a single time; 9.4% belongs to the top ten. The CDR3 is 17 amino acids. V was clipped by 3 bases and J by 3 bases, with 20 bases between them. This entry belongs to a study of blood T cells in healthy people across ages. General study points: Versus aged donors, long-lived donors had higher diversity and more naive CD4+ cells.

These data were likewise used in another study, on T cells of mothers and their children. That study reports: Detection yielded no persistent microchimeric T cell clones.

The sequence derives from a boy aged 5-17 years in good health. Input material: blood. The V gene is TRBV12-3 or TRBV12-4, the J gene TRBJ2-5; possibly TRBD1 or TRBD2 for D (5 bases each). The DNA for the CDR3 is TGTGCCAGCAGTTTTGACTTTCGGACGAGGGGCGAAGAGACCCAGTACTTC. Translated: CASSFDFRTRGEETQYF.